This paragraph covers one T cell receptor (beta chain) sequence. This CDR3 is also generated by other DNA sequences in the sample. The CDR3 is made up of 15 amino acids. The germline gives CDR1 LGHDT, CDR2 YNNKEL (reference sequence). Trimming left V 1 base short and J 0 bases short, with 7 bases between. This sample is drawn from a study of blood T cell repertoires in COVID-19. The data were produced by immunoSEQ multiplex PCR, yet TCRdb's version contains in-frame clones alone and is incomplete. This table holds under 200,000 clones, 82% found once. This TCR came from a man in his sixties who had recovered from COVID-19. The sample consisted of PBMCs or T cells enriched from blood (not recorded which). The chain has TRBV3-1 (or the pseudogene TRBV3-2) and TRBJ1-3; tentatively, D is TRBD1 (5 bases). The CDR3 bases are TGTGCCAGCAGCCAAGCGGGGGGCTCTGGAAACACCATATATTTT. Its translation: CASSQAGGSGNTIYF.